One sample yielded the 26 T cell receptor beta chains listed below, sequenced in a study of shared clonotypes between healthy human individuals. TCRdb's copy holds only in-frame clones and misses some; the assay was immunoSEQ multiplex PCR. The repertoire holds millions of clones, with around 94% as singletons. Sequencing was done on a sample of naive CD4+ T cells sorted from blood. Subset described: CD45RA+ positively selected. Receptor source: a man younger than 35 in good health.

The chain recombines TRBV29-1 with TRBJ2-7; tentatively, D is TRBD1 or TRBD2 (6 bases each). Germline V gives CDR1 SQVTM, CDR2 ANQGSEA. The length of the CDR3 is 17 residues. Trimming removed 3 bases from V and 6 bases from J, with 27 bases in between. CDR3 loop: CSVDPRRDSPWGAEQYF. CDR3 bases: TGCAGCGTTGATCCCCGGAGGGACTCACCTTGGGGGGCCGAGCAGTACTTC.

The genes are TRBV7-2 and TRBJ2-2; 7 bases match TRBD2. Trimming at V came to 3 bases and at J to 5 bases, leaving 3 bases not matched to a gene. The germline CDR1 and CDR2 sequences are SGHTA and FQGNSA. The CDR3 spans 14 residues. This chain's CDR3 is CASSLASGTGELFF. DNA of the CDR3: TGTGCCAGCAGCTTGGCTAGCGGAACCGGGGAGCTGTTTTTT.

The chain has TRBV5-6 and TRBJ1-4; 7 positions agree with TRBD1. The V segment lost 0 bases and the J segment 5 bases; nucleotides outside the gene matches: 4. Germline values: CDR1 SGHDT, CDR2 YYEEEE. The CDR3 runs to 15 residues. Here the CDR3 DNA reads TGTGCCAGCAGCTTGGAGACAGGGAAGAATGAAAAACTGTTTTTT. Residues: CASSLETGKNEKLFF.

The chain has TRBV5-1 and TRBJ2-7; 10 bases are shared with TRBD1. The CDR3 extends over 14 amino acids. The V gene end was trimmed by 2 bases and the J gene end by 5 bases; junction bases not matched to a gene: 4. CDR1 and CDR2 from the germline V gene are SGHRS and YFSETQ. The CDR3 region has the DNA TGCGCCAGCAGCTTAGGGACAGGGGCGGACGAGCAGTACTTC. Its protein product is CASSLGTGADEQYF.

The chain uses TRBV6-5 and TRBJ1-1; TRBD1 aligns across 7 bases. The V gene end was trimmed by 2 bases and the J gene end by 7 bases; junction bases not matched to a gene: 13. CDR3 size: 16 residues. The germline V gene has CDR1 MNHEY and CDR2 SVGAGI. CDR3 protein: CASSYRTTGKGGEAFF. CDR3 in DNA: TGTGCCAGCAGTTACCGTACGACAGGGAAAGGGGGTGAAGCTTTCTTT.

The CDR3 DNA reads as TGCGCCAGCAGTGAGGTCCCGGGCGACACTGAAGCTTTCTTT. The encoded protein is CASSEVPGDTEAFF. V and J are TRBV10-1 and TRBJ1-1; D is unclear. V lost 2 bases and J 3 bases, leaving 10 bases between the germline ends. The CDR3 runs to 14 residues. Germline CDR1 is WNHNN and CDR2 is SYGVQD (reference sequence).

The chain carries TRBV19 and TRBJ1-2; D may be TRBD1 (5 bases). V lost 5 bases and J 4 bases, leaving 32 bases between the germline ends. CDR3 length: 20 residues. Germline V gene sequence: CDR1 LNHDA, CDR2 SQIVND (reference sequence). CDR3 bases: TGTGCCAGTAGTCCTCGTCCGGGGCGGGTCAGAAGCCTCTTTGGCTATGGCTACACCTTC. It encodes CASSPRPGRVRSLFGYGYTF. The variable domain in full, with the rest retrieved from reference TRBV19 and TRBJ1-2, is DGGITQSPKYLFRKEGQNVTLSCEQNLNHDAMYWYRQDPGQGLRLIYYSQIVNDFQKGDIAEGYSVSREKKESFPLTVTSAQKNPTAFYLCASSPRPGRVRSLFGYGYTFGSGTRLTVV.

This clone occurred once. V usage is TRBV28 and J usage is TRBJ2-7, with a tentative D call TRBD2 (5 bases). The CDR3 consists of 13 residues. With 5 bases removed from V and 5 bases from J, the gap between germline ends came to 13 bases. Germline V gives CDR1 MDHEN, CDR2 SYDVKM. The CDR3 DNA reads TGTGCCAGCAGTGCCCGACTCGGGAACGAGCAGTACTTC. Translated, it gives CASSARLGNEQYF.

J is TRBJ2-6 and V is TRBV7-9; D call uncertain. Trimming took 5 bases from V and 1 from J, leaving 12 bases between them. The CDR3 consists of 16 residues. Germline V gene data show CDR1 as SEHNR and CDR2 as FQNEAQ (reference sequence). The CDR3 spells CASSARPNSGANVLTF. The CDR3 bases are TGTGCCAGCAGCGCCCGCCCCAATTCTGGGGCCAACGTCCTGACTTTC.

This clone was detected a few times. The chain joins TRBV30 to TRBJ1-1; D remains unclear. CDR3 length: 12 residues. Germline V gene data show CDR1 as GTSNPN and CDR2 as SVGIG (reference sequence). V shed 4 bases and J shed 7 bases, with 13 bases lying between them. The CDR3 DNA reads TGTGCCTGGATGGGTAGAGAGGTTGAAGCTTTCTTT. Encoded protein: CAWMGREVEAFF.

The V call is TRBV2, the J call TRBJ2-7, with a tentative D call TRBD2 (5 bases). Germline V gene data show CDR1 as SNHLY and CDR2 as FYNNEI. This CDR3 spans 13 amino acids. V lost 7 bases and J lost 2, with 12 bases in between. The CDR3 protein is CASTADGAYEQYF. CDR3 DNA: TGTGCCAGCACTGCGGACGGGGCCTACGAGCAGTACTTC.

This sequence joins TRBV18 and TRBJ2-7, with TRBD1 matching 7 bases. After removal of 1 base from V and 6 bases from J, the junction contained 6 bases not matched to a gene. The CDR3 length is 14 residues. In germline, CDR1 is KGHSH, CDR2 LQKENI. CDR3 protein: CASSPLDREGEQYF. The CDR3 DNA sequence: TGTGCCAGCTCACCACTCGACAGGGAAGGCGAGCAGTACTTC.

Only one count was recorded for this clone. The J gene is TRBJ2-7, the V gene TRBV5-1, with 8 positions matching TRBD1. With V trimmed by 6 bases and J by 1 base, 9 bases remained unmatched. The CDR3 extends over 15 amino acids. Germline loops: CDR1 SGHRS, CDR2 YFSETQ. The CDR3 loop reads CASTLTGAKSYEQYF. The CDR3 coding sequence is TGCGCCAGCACCCTGACAGGGGCGAAATCCTACGAGCAGTACTTC.

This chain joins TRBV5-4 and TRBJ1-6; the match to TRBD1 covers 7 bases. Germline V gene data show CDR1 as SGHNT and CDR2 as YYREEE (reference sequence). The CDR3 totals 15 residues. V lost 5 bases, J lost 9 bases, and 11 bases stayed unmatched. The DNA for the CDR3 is TGTGCCAGCAGGGCCGGGACAGCCAGTTTTTCACCCCTCCACTTT. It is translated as CASRAGTASFSPLHF.

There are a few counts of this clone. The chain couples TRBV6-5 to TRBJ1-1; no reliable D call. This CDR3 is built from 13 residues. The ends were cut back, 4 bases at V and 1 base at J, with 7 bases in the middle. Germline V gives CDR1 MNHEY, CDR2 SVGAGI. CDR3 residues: CASSSYKNTEAFF. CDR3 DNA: TGTGCCAGCAGTTCTTACAAGAACACTGAAGCTTTCTTT.

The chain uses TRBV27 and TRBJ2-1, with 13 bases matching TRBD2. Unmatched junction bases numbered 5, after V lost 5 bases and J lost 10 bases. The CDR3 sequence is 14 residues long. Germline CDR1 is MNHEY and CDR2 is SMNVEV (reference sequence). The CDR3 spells CASSRTSGREEQFF. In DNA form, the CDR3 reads TGTGCCAGCAGTCGGACTAGCGGGAGAGAAGAGCAGTTCTTC.

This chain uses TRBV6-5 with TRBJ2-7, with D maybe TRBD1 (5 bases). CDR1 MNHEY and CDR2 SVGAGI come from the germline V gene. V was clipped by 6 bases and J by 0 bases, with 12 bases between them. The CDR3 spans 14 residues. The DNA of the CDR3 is TGTGCCAGCAGCCTCTACAGGAGCTCCTACGAGCAGTACTTC. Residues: CASSLYRSSYEQYF.

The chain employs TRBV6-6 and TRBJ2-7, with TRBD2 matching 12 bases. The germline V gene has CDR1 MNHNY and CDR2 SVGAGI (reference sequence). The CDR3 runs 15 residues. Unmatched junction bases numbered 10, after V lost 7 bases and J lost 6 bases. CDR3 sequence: CASTLSSGRVSEQYF. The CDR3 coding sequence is TGTGCCAGCACCCTTTCTAGCGGGAGGGTAAGCGAGCAGTACTTC.

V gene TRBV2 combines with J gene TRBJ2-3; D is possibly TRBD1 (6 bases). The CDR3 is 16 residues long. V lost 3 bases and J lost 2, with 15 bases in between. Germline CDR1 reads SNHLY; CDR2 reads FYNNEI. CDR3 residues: CASSEEDSRVTDTQYF. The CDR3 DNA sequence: TGTGCCAGCAGTGAGGAGGACAGTCGGGTCACAGATACGCAGTATTTT.

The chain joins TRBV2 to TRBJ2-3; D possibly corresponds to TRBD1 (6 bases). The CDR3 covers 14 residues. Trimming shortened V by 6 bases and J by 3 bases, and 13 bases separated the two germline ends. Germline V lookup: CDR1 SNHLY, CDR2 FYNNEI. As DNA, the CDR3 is TGTGCCAGCAGGGGGGACACCCGAACAGATACGCAGTATTTT. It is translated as CASRGDTRTDTQYF.

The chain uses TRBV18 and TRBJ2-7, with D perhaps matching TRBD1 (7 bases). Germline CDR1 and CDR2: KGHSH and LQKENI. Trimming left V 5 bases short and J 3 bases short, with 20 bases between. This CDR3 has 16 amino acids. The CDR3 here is CASSTSRQGGIYEQYF. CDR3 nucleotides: TGTGCCAGCTCAACAAGCCGACAGGGAGGAATCTACGAGCAGTACTTC.

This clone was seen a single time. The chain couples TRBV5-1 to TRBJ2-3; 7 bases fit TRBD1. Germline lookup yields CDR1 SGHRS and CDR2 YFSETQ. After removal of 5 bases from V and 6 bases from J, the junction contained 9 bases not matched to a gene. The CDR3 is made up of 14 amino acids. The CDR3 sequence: CASRSGQASDTQYF. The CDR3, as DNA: TGCGCCAGCAGATCCGGACAGGCATCGGATACGCAGTATTTT.

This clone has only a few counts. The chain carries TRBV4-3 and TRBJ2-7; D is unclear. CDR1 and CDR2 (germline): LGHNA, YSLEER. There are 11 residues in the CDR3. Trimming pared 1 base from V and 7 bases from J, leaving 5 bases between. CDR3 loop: CASSQGTEQYF. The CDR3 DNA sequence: TGCGCCAGCAGCCAAGGAACGGAGCAGTACTTC.

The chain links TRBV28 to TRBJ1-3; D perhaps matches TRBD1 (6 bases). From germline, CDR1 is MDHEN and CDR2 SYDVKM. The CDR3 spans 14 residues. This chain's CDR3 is CAIQGRLVGNTIYF. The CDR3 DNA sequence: TGTGCTATACAGGGCCGCCTTGTTGGAAACACCATATATTTT.

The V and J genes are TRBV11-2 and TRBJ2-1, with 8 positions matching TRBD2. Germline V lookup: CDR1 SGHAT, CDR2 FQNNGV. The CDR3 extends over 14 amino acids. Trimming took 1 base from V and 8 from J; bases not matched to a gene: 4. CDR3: CASSLGPGGDEQFF. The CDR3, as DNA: TGTGCCAGCAGCTTAGGGCCGGGGGGGGATGAGCAGTTCTTC.

The CDR3 here is CASSLQAPSGTIETQYF. CDR3 nucleotides: TGTGCCAGCAGTTTACAGGCGCCTAGCGGTACGATCGAGACCCAGTACTTC. The V and J genes are TRBV27 and TRBJ2-5, with 7 bases matching TRBD2. This CDR3 is 17 amino acids long. V was clipped by 2 bases and J by 5 bases; unmatched bases: 14. Germline V gives CDR1 MNHEY, CDR2 SMNVEV (reference sequence).